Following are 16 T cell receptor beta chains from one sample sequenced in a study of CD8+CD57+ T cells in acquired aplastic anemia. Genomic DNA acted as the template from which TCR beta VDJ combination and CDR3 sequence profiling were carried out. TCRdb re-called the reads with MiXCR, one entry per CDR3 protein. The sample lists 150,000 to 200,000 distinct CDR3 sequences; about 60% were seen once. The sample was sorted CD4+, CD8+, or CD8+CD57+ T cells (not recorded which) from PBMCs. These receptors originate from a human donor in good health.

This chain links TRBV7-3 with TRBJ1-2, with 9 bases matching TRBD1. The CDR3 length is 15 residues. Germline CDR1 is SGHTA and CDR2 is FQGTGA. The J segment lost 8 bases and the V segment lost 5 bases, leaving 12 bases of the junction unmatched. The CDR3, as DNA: TGTGCCAGCAGCCCTACGGGACAGGGCCAGGGCGGCTACACCTTC. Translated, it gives CASSPTGQGQGGYTF.

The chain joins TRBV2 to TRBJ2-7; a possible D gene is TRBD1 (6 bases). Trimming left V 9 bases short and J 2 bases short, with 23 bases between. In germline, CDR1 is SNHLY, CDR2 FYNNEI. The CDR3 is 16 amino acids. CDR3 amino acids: CARHPPDSSTPYEQYF. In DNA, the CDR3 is TGTGCCAGACACCCCCCGGACAGTTCCACCCCCTACGAGCAGTACTTC. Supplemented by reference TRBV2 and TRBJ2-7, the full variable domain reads EPEVTQTPSHQVTQMGQEVILRCVPISNHLYFYWYRQILGQKVEFLVSFYNNEISEKSEIFDDQFSVERPDGSNFTLKIRSTKLEDSAMYFCARHPPDSSTPYEQYFGPGTRLTVT.

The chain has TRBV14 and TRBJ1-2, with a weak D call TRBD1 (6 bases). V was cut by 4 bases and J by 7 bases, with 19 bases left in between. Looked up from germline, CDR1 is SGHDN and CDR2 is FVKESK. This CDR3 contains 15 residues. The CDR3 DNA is TGTGCCAGCAGCCTCTCCGCAGGGGCCGGGGGTGGCTACACCTTC. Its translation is CASSLSAGAGGGYTF.

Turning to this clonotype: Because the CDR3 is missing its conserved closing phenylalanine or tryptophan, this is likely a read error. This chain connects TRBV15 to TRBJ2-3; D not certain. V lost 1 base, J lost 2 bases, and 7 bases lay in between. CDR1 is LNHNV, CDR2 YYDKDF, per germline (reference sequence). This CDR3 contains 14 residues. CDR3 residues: CATSRVVNTDTQYL. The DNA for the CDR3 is TGTGCCACCAGCAGAGTGGTTAACACAGATACGCAGTATCTT.

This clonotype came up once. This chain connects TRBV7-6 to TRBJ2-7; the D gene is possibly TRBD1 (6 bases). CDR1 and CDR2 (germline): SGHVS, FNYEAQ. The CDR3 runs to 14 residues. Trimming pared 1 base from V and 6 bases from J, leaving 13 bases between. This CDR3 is CASSLGTAPGEQYF. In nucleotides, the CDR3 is TGTGCCAGCAGCTTAGGGACAGCGCCAGGCGAGCAGTACTTC. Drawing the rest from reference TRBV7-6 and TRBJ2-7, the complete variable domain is GAGVSQSPRYKVTKRGQDVALRCDPISGHVSLYWYRQALGQGPEFLTYFNYEAQQDKSGLPNDRFSAERPEGSISTLTIQRTEQRDSAMYRCASSLGTAPGEQYFGPGTRLTVT.

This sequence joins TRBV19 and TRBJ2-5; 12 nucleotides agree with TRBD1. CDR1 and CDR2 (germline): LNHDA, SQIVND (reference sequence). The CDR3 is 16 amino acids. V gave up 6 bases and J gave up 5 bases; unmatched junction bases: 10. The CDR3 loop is CASSIGTGGIGETQYF. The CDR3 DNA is TGTGCCAGTAGCATCGGGACAGGGGGCATCGGGGAGACCCAGTACTTC.

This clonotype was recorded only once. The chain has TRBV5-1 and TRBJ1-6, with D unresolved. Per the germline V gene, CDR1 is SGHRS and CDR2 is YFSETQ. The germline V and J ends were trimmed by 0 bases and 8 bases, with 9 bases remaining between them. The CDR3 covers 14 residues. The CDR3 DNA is TGCGCCAGCAGCTTGGAGAGGTTTGATTCACCCCTCCACTTT. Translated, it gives CASSLERFDSPLHF.

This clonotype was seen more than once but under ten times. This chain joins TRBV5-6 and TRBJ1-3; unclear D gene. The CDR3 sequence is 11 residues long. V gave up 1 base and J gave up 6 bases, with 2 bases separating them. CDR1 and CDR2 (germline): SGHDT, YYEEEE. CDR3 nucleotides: TGTGCCAGCAGCTTGTTAAACACCATATATTTT. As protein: CASSLLNTIYF. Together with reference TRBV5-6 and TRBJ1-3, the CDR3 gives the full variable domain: DAGVTQSPTHLIKTRGQQVTLRCSPKSGHDTVSWYQQALGQGPQFIFQYYEEEERQRGNFPDRFSGHQFPNYSSELNVNALLLGDSALYLCASSLLNTIYFGEGSWLTVV.

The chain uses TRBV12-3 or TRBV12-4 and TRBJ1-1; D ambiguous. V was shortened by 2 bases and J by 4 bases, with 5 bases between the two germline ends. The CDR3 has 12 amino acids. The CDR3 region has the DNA TGTGCCAGCAGTTTATTTTCCACTGAAGCTTTCTTT. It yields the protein CASSLFSTEAFF.

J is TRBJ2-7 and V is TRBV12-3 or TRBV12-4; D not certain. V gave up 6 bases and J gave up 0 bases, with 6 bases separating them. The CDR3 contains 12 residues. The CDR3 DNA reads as TGTGCCAGCAGATCAGACTCCTACGAGCAGTACTTC. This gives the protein CASRSDSYEQYF.

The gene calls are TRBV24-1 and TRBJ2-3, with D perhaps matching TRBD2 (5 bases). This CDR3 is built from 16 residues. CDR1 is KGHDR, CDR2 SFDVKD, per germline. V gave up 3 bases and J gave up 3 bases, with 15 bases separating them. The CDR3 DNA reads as TGTGCCACCAGTGATCATCCTAGCAGAGGAACAGATACGCAGTATTTT. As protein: CATSDHPSRGTDTQYF.

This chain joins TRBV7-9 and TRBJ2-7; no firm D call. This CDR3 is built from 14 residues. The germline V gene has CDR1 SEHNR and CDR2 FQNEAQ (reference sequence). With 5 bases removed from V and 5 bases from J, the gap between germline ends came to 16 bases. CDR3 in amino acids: CASSPRSSANEQYF. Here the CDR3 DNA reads TGTGCCAGCAGCCCCCGGTCTTCCGCCAACGAGCAGTACTTC. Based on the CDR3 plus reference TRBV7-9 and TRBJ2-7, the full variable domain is DTGVSQNPRHKITKRGQNVTFRCDPISEHNRLYWYRQTLGQGPEFLTYFQNEAQLEKSRLLSDRFSAERPKGSFSTLEIQRTEQGDSAMYLCASSPRSSANEQYFGPGTRLTVT.

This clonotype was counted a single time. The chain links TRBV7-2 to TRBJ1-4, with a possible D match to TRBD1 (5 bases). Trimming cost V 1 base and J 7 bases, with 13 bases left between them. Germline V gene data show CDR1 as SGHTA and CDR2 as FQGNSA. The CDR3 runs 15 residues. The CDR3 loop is CASSLVAGQGEKLFF. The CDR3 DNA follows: TGTGCCAGCAGCTTAGTAGCAGGGCAGGGTGAAAAACTGTTTTTT.

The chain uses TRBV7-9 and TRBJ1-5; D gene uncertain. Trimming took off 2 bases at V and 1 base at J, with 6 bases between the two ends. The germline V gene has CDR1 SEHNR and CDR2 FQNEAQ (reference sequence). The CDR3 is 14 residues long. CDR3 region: CASSLSSSNQPQHF. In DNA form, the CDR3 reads TGTGCCAGCAGCTTAAGCAGCAGCAATCAGCCCCAGCATTTT.

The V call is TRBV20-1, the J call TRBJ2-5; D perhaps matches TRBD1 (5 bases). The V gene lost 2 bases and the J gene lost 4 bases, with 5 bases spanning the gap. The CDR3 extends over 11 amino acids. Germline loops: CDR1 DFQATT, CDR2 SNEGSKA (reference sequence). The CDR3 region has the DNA TGCAGTGCTAGACAGGGAGAGACCCAGTACTTC. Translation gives CSARQGETQYF.

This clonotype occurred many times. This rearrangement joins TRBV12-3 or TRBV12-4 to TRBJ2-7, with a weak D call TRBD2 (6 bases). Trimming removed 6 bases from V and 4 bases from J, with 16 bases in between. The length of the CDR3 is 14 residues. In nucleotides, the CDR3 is TGTGCCAGCAGCTCCCGGGGGTCCCCATACGAGCAGTACTTC. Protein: CASSSRGSPYEQYF.